Listed below are T cell receptor beta chains from one sample, sequenced in a study of blood T cells in healthy people across ages. In TCRdb, the 5' RACE reads were re-called with MiXCR into one record per CDR3 protein. The sample yields 550,000 to 700,000 distinct CDR3 sequences, 27% seen once. The sequencing sample was made of blood. These receptors came from a woman in her 70s in good health. Both conserved end residues are trimmed from each CDR3. Clone size is stated in some rows and not others, as once, few, many or a class when expanded.

TRBV5-1 NA ASSLGQGASGYT
TRBV11-2 few ASSLGGGIYNEQF
TRBV7-6 NA ASSGDTGGETQY
TRBV4-1 few ASSHNLAGGDAGELF
TRBV4-3 few ASSRLAFYEQY
TRBV7-9 few ASSLVLQGRETQY
TRBV7-3 NA ASSFLGRSYNSPLH
TRBV20-1 few SAMGGRRHSGANVLT
TRBV3-1 NA ASSISGPQF
TRBV7-9 NA ASLEYSGNTIY
TRBV12-3/TRBV12-4 NA ACSLDTPGELF
TRBV3-1 NA ASSQDLSGGEAF
TRBV7-2 NA ASSRMASSYEQY
TRBV4-2 NA ASRHGQGEGGSEKLF
TRBV20-1 few SAEDRVQETQY
TRBV6-6 NA ASIRGGYNEQF
TRBV10-3 NA AIRDLRGEQY
TRBV2 few ASSPRHRVLDEQF
TRBV5-5 few ASSTQGVQFYEQY
TRBV4-2 NA ASSQGRGSETQY
TRBV12-5 NA ASGSPIYPGEAF
TRBV7-9 NA ARTGASNTGELF
TRBV20-1 few SPRDQETQY
TRBV7-2 NA ASSSQGAPGTDTQY
TRBV5-1 few ASSLGGQTGETQY
TRBV28 few ASSFRTVSNQPQH
TRBV6-5 NA ASSYVSGGFDYGYT
TRBV29-1 few SVGAVNYGYT
TRBV7-6 few ASSLRQGRGEQF
TRBV12-3/TRBV12-4 few ASCGTGLGEQY
TRBV20-1 NA SARVHQQIAGAGNEQF
TRBV4-1 few ASSQVESRIEETQY
TRBV20-1 NA SAKRTGGAAEAF
TRBV7-3 NA ASSLIRTRSTDTQY
TRBV14 few ASSSLVAGAFTDTQY
TRBV18 few ASSPPAGQDEQY
TRBV20-1 NA SARGARATNTGELF